This T cell receptor (beta chain) appears in the sequencing data of a study of blood T cell repertoires in COVID-19. Across the whole study: Samples came from the United States, Italy and Spain, spanning acute and convalescent COVID-19. PBMCs, B-cell-depleted T cells, or T cells provided the cDNA or gDNA that made up the material.

This clone appeared a single time. The CDR3 consists of 15 residues. CDR1 and CDR2 (germline): LNHDA, SQIVND (reference sequence). Trimming removed 6 bases from V and 10 bases from J, with 22 bases in between. Per the study methods: The authors estimated nucleated cell counts from reference gene primer amplification. Clones were read by immunoSEQ multiplex PCR, and TCRdb kept only the in-frame ones, dropping some. Clone size and V and J calls were adopted from that table, with D and trimming inferred from the DNA. Found here are some 160,000 clones, approximately 87% of them singletons; the top ten hold approximately 4%.

The receptor was isolated from a woman in her 70s with acute or convalescent COVID-19. This chain connects TRBV19 to TRBJ2-1; D unclear. The sequenced sample consisted of peripheral blood. The CDR3 DNA is TGTGCCAGTAGAGCAGGTTCTCCTGGATATTACGAGCAGTTCTTC. Translating gives CASRAGSPGYYEQFF.